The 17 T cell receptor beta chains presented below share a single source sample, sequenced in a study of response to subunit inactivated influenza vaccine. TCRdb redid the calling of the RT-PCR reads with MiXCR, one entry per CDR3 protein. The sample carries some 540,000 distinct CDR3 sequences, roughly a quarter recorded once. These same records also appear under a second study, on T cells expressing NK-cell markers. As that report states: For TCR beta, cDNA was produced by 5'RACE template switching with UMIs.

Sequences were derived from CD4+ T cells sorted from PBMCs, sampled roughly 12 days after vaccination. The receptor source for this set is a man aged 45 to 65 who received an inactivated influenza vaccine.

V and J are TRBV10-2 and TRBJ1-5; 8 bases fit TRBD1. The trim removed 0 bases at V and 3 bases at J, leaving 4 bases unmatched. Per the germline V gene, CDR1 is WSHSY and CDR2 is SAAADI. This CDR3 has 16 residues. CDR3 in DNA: TGCGCCAGCAGTGAGTCGATCAGGGGGCCCAATCAGCCCCAGCATTTT. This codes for CASSESIRGPNQPQHF.

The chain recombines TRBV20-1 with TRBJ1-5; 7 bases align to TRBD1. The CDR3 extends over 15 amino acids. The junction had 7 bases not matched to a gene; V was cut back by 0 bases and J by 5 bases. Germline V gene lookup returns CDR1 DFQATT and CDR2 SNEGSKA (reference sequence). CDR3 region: CSARDPDRRYQPQHF. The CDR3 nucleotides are TGCAGTGCTAGAGATCCGGACAGGCGATATCAGCCCCAGCATTTT.

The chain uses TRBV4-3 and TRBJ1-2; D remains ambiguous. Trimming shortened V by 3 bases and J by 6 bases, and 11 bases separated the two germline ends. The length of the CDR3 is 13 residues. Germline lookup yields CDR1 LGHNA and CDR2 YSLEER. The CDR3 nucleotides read TGCGCCAGCAGCCAGCGGGTTAGGGATGGCTACACCTTC. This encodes CASSQRVRDGYTF.

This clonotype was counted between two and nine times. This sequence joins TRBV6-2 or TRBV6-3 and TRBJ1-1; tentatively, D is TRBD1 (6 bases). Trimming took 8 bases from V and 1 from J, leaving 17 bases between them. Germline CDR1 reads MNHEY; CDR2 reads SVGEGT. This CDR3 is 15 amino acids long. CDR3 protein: CASLGGGSGNTEAFF. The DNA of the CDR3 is TGTGCCAGCCTTGGGGGCGGTAGCGGGAACACTGAAGCTTTCTTT.

This CDR3 reads CSARPLQRATYEQYF. As DNA, the CDR3 is TGCAGTGCTAGACCCCTCCAGCGGGCAACCTACGAGCAGTACTTC. The gene calls are TRBV20-1 and TRBJ2-7; D is possibly TRBD2 (6 bases). Germline values: CDR1 DFQATT, CDR2 SNEGSKA (reference sequence). With 2 bases removed from V and 2 bases from J, the gap between germline ends came to 16 bases. The CDR3 contains 15 residues.

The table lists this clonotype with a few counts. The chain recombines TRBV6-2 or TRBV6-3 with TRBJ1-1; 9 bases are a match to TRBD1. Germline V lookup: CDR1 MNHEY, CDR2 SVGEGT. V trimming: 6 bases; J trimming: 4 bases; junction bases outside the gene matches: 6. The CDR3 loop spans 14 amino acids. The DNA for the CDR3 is TGTGCCAGCAGCCCACAGGGGGCCAGCACTGAAGCTTTCTTT. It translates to CASSPQGASTEAFF.

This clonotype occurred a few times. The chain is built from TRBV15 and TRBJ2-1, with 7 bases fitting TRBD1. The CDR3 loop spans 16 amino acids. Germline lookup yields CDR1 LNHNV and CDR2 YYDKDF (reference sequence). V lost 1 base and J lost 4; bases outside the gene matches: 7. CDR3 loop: CATSRAQGSTYNEQFF. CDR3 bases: TGTGCCACCAGCAGAGCACAGGGGTCCACATACAATGAGCAGTTCTTC.

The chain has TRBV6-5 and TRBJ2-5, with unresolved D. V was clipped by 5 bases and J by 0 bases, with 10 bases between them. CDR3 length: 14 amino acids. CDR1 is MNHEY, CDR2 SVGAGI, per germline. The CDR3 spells CASSNDGYQETQYF. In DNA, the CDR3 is TGTGCCAGCAGTAACGACGGATACCAAGAGACCCAGTACTTC.

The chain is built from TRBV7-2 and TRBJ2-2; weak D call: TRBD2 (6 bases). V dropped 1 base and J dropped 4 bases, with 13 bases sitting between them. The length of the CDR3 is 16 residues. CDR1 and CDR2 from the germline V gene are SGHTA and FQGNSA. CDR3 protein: CASSLGVGGGTGELFF. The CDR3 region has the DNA TGTGCCAGCAGCTTAGGTGTCGGGGGTGGCACCGGGGAGCTGTTTTTT.

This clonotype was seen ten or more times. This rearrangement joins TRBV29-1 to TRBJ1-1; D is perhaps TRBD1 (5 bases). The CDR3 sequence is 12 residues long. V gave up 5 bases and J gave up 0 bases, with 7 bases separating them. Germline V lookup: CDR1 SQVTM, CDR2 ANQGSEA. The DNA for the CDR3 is TGCAGCGTTAACAGGTTGAACACTGAAGCTTTCTTT. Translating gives CSVNRLNTEAFF.

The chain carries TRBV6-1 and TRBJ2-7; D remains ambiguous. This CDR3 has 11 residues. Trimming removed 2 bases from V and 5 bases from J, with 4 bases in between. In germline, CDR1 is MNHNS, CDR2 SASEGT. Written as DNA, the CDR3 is TGTGCCAGCAGTGAAATTAACGAGCAGTACTTC. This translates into CASSEINEQYF.

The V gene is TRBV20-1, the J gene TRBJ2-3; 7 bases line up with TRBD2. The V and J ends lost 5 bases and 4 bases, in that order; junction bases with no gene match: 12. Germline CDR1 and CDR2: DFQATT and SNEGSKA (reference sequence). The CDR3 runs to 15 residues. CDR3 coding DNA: TGCAGTGCTGGGGGGTCCGCGGGAGTTCCAGATACGCAGTATTTT. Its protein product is CSAGGSAGVPDTQYF.

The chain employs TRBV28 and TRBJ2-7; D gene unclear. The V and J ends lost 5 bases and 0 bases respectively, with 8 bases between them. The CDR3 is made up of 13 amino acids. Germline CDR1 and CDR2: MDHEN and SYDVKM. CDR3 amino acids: CASSPLTSYEQYF. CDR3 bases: TGTGCCAGCAGTCCCCTAACCTCCTACGAGCAGTACTTC.

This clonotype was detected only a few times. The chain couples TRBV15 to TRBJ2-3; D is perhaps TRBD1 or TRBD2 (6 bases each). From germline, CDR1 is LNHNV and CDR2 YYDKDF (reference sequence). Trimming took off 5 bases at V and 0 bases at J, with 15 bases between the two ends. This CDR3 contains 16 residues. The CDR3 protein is CATSGGTHTSTDTQYF. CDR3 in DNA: TGTGCCACCAGCGGCGGGACACATACTAGCACAGATACGCAGTATTTT.

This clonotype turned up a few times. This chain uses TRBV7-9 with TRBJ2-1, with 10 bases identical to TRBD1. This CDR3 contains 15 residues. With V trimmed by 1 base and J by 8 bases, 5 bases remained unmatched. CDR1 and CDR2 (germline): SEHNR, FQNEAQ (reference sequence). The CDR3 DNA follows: TGTGCCAGCAGCTTAGTGCGGGACAGGGGTCATGAGCAGTTCTTC. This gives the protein CASSLVRDRGHEQFF.

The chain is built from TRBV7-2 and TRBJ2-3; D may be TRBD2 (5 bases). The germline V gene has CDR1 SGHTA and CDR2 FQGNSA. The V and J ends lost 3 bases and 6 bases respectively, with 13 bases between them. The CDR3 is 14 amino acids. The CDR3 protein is CASSLAGMGDTQYF. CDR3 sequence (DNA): TGTGCCAGCAGCTTGGCGGGTATGGGGGATACGCAGTATTTT.

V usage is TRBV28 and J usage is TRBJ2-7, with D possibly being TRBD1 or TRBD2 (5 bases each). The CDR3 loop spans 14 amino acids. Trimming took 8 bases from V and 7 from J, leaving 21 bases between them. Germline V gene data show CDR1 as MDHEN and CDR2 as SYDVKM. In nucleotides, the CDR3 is TGTGCCAGCGAAGGGCCAGGGAGCCTTGGAGAGCAGTACTTC. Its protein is CASEGPGSLGEQYF.